This TCR beta chain was profiled in a study of beta chain features in type 1 diabetes. Findings of the study overall: Type 1 diabetes patients had moderately but significantly shorter TCRB CDR3s in all four CD4+ subsets. A potential influence of HLA type upon TCRB rearrangement remained unresolved herein.

There was one heparinised blood draw per donor, averaging roughly 110 mL. Using CD45RO/CCR7/CD25/CD127/CD95/CD27, CD4+ naive, central memory, regulatory and stem cell-like memory cells were sorted. The CDR3 totals 15 residues. With 6 bases clipped from V and 10 bases from J, the junction kept 9 bases outside the gene matches. In germline, CDR1 is MNHEY, CDR2 SMNVEV (reference sequence). Expressed TCRB transcripts were sequenced after all isolated RNA was converted to cDNA. Assay used: immunoSEQ multiplex PCR; TCRdb lists only in-frame clones, some missing. The table shows 130,000 or so clones, with roughly 17% occurring only once. On this clone itself: Its antigen is currently unknown.

The sequence came from a man aged 18 to 30 with type 1 diabetes. This chain connects TRBV27 to TRBJ1-6, with 10 bases lining up with TRBD1. The sequenced sample consisted of central memory CD4+ T cells from blood. The CDR3 nucleotides read TGTGCCAGCAGCTTTCTGGGGACAGGGGTCTCACCCCTCCACTTT. Its translation: CASSFLGTGVSPLHF.